The rows below give T cell receptor beta chains drawn from one sample of a study of CXCR3-negative and CXCR3-positive naive CD8 T cells. Each CDR3 protein gets one entry in TCRdb, which reprocessed the 5' RACE reads and gives no DNA. The table lists some 130,000 distinct CDR3 sequences. Sequenced: naive CXCR3+ CD8+ T cells from blood. Every receptor here comes from a human donor in good health. Some clones in this sample may be carry-over from other donors' samples. Both conserved end residues are part of each CDR3.

j_gene | len | v_gene | CDR3aa
TRBJ2-1 | 16 | TRBV19 | CASSLRTSGAGDEQFF
TRBJ1-1 | 14 | TRBV7-2 | CASSLKGGRTEAFF
TRBJ2-3 | 11 | TRBV19 | CASRKADTQYF
TRBJ2-2 | 16 | TRBV3-1 | CASSQDRPTGTGELFF
TRBJ2-7 | 13 | TRBV28 | CASTIGNAYEQYF
TRBJ2-1 | 20 | TRBV10-2 | CASSESMSREAIRGYNEQFF
TRBJ2-7 | 13 | TRBV29-1 | CSVPTGQGYEQYF
TRBJ2-6 | 18 | TRBV4-1 | CASSQSGQGLSGANVLTF
TRBJ2-7 | 17 | TRBV7-6 | CASSRAAGTEGAYEQYF
TRBJ1-1 | 14 | TRBV18 | CASSPTGSDTEAFF
TRBJ2-1 | 16 | TRBV29-1 | CSVYPVYRGENNEQFF
TRBJ2-3 | 13 | TRBV12-3/TRBV12-4 | CASMFVRTDTQYF
TRBJ2-1 | 16 | TRBV3-1 | CASSPLLAGDYNEQFF
TRBJ2-3 | 14 | TRBV11-2 | CASSSLGPTDTQYF
TRBJ2-2 | 15 | TRBV6-5 | CASNPGTTNTGELFF
TRBJ2-1 | 15 | TRBV27 | CASRGASGRGNEQFF
TRBJ2-3 | 17 | TRBV5-4 | CASSPTSRGGLGDTQYF
TRBJ1-2 | 17 | TRBV21-1 | CASTARRTGSGNYGYTF
TRBJ1-6 | 14 | TRBV5-1 | CASTPGTSNSPLHF
TRBJ1-4 | 19 | TRBV4-1 | CASSQEGHSAGLTNEKLFF
TRBJ2-7 | 13 | TRBV27 | CASSIGFSYEQYF
TRBJ2-1 | 19 | TRBV3-1 | CASSQEGTSVDLSYNEQFF